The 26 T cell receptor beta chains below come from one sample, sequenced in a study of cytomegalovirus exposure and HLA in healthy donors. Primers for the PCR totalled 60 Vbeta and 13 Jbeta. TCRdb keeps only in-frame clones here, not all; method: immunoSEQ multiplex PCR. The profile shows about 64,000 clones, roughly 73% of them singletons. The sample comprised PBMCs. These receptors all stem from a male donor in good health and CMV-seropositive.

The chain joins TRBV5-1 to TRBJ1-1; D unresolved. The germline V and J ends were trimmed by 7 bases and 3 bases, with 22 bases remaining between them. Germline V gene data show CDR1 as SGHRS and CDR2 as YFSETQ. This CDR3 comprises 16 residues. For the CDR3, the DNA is TGCGCCAGCGGGCCCGGGGTAAGGAGTACAGACACTGAAGCTTTCTTT. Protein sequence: CASGPGVRSTDTEAFF.

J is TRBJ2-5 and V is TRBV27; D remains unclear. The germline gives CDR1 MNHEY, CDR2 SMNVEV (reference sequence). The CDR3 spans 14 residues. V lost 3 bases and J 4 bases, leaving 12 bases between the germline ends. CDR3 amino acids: CASSFQASLETQYF. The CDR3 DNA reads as TGTGCCAGCAGTTTTCAGGCCAGCTTAGAGACCCAGTACTTC.

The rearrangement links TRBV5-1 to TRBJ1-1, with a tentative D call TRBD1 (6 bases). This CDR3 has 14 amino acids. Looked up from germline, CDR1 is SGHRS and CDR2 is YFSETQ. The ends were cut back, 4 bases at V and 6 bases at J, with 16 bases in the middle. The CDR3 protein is CASSGGTGIAEAFF. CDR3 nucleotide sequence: TGCGCCAGCAGCGGGGGAACAGGGATCGCTGAAGCTTTCTTT.

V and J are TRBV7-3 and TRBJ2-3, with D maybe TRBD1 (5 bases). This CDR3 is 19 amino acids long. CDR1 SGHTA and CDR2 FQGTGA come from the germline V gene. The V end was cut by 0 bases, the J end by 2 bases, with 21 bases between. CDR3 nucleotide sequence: TGTGCCAGCAGCTTAACGGCACAAGAAAGTAGGGGATTCACAGATACGCAGTATTTT. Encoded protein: CASSLTAQESRGFTDTQYF.

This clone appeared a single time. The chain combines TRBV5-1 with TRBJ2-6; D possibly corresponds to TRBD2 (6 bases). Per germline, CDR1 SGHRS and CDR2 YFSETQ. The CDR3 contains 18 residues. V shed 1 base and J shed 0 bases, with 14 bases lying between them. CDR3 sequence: CASSLYGGSSSGANVLTF. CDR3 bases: TGCGCCAGCAGCTTGTATGGGGGGTCTAGCTCTGGGGCCAACGTCCTGACTTTC.

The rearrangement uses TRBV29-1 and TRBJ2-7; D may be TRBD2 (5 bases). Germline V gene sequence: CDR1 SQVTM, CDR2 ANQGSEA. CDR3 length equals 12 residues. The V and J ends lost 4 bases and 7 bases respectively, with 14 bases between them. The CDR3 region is CSVGEGNREQYF. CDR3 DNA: TGCAGCGTTGGCGAGGGAAATCGGGAGCAGTACTTC.

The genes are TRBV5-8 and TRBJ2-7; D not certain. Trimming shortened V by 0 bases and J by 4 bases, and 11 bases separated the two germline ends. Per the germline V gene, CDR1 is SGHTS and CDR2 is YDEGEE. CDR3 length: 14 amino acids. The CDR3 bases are TGTGCCAGCAGCTTGGGAACAATGTCGTACGAGCAGTACTTC. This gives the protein CASSLGTMSYEQYF.

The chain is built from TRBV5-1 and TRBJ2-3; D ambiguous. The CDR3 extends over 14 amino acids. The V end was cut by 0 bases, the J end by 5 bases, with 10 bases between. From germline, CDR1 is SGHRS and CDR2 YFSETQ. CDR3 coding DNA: TGCGCCAGCAGCTTGGACAGTAAAGTAGATACGCAGTATTTT. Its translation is CASSLDSKVDTQYF.

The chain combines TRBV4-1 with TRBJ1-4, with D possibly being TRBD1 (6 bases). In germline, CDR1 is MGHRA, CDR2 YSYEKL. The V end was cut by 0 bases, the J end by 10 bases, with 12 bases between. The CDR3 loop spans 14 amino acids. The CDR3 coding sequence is TGCGCCAGCAGCCAAGAGGCCCAGGGGCGAAAACTGTTTTTT. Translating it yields CASSQEAQGRKLFF.

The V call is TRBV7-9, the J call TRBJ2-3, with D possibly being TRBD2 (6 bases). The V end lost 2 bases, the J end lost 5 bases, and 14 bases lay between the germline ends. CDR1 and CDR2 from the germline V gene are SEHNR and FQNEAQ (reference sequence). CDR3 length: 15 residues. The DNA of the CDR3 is TGTGCCAGCAGCTTACTCTCGGGGGTAAAAGATACGCAGTATTTT. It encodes CASSLLSGVKDTQYF.

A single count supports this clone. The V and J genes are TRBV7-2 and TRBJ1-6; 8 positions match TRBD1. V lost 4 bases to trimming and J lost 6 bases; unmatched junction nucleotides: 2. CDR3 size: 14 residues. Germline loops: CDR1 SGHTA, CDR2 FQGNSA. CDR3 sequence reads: CASSWTGSNSPLHF. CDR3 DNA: TGTGCCAGCAGCTGGACAGGGAGTAATTCACCCCTCCACTTT.

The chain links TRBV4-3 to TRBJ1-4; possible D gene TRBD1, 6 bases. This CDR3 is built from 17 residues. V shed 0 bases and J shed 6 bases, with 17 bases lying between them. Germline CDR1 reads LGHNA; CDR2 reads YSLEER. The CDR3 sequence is CASSQEPGAGGDEKLFF. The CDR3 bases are TGCGCCAGCAGCCAAGAGCCCGGGGCTGGGGGCGATGAAAAACTGTTTTTT.

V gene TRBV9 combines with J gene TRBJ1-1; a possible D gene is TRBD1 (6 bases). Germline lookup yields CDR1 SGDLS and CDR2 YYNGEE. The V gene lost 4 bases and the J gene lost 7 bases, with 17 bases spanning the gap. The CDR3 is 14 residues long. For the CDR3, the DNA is TGTGCCAGCAGCCAGGGAGGGGGGGTTAGTGAAGCTTTCTTT. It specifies CASSQGGGVSEAFF.

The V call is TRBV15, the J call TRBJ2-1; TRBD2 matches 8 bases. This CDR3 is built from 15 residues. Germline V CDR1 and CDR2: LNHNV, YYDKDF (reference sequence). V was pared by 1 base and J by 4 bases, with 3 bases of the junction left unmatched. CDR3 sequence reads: CATSRGLAKYNEQFF. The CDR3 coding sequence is TGTGCCACCAGCAGAGGACTAGCGAAGTACAATGAGCAGTTCTTC.

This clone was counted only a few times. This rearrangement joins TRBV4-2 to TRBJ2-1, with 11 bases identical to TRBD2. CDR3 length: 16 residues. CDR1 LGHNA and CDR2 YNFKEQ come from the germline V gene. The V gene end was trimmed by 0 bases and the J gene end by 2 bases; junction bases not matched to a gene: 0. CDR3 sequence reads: CASSQDSGGAYNEQFF. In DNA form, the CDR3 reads TGTGCCAGCAGCCAAGATAGCGGGGGGGCCTACAATGAGCAGTTCTTC.

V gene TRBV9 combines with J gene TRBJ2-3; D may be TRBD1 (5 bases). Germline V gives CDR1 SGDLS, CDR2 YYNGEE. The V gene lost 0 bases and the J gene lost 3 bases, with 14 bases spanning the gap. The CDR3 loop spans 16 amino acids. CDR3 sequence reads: CASSVGGRVATDTQYF. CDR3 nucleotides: TGTGCCAGCAGCGTAGGGGGCAGGGTTGCGACAGATACGCAGTATTTT.

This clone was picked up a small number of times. CDR3 sequence reads: CASSQGSTEAFF. The CDR3 DNA follows: TGTGCCAGCAGTCAGGGGTCCACTGAAGCTTTCTTT. This chain joins TRBV2 and TRBJ1-1; D may be TRBD1 (6 bases). V lost 5 bases and J lost 4, with 8 bases in between. Germline values: CDR1 SNHLY, CDR2 FYNNEI. CDR3 size: 12 residues.

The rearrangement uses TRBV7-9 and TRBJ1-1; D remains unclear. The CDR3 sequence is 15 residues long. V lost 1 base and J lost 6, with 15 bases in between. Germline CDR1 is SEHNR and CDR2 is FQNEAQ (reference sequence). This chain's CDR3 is CASSLVLGSGPEAFF. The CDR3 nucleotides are TGTGCCAGCAGCTTAGTACTCGGCTCAGGTCCTGAAGCTTTCTTT. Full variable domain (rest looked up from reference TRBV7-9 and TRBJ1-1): DTGVSQNPRHKITKRGQNVTFRCDPISEHNRLYWYRQTLGQGPEFLTYFQNEAQLEKSRLLSDRFSAERPKGSFSTLEIQRTEQGDSAMYLCASSLVLGSGPEAFFGQGTRLTVV.

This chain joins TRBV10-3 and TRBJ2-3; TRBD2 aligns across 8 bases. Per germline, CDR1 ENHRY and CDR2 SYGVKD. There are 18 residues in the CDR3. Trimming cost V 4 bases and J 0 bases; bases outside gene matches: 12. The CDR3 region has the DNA TGTGCCATCAGTGGTCAACGGGGGGGATTTGCTAGCACAGATACGCAGTATTTT. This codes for CAISGQRGGFASTDTQYF.

The CDR3 protein is CASSGAREGGYTF. The CDR3 DNA follows: TGTGCCAGCAGCGGGGCCAGGGAAGGTGGCTACACCTTC. The chain couples TRBV9 to TRBJ1-2; TRBD1 is a possible D gene (5 bases). This CDR3 spans 13 amino acids. The V end lost 3 bases, the J end lost 7 bases, and 13 bases lay between the germline ends. CDR1 is SGDLS, CDR2 YYNGEE, per germline.

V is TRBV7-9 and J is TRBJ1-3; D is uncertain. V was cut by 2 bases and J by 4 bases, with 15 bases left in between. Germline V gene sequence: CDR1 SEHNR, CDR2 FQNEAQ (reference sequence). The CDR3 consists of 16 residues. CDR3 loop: CASSLQAGLSGNTIYF. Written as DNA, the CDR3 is TGTGCCAGCAGCTTACAGGCGGGGTTGTCCGGAAACACCATATATTTT.

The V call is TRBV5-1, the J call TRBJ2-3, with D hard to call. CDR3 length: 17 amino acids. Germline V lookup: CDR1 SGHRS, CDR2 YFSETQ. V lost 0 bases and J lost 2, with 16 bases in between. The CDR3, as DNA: TGCGCCAGCAGCTTGGCACCGTCTCTCGGTTCCACAGATACGCAGTATTTT. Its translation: CASSLAPSLGSTDTQYF.

CDR3 nucleotide sequence: TGTGCCAGCAGCCCCGTCCCAGGCGGGAGGACAGATACGCAGTATTTT. Amino acids: CASSPVPGGRTDTQYF. The chain uses TRBV7-3 and TRBJ2-3, with 8 bases fitting TRBD2. V gave up 5 bases and J gave up 3 bases; unmatched junction bases: 10. Germline CDR1 reads SGHTA; CDR2 reads FQGTGA. The CDR3 has 16 amino acids.

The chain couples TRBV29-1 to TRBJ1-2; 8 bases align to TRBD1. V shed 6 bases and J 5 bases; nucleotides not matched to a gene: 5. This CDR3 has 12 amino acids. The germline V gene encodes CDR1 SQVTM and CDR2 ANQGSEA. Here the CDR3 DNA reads TGCAGCGTCCAGACAGGGGTTTATGGCTACACCTTC. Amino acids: CSVQTGVYGYTF.

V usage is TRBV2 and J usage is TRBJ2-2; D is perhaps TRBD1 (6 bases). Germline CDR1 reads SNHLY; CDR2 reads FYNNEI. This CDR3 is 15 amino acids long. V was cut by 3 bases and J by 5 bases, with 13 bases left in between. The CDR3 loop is CASSEGRGITGELFF. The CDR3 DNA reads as TGTGCCAGCAGTGAGGGCAGGGGAATTACCGGGGAGCTGTTTTTT.

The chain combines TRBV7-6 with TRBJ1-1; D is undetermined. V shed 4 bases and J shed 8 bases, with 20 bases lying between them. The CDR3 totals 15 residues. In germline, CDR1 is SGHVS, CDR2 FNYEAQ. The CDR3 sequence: CASSSGGLGLVEAFF. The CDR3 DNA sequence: TGTGCCAGCAGCTCTGGAGGGTTGGGTCTTGTGGAAGCTTTCTTT.